This TCR beta chain was obtained from a study of regulatory T cells in long-lasting Graves disease. Study-wide points: Limited sample numbers may have lowered accuracy.

The time point denotes: newly diagnosed GD, antithyroid drugs for less than 3 months. PBMC RNA served as the TCR library source. The CDR3 sequence is 11 residues long. This clonotype appeared a few times. Its target is not known. The junction departs from germline at one end; a sequencing error may be responsible. Libraries of TCR beta came from iRepertoire HTBI primers plus Arm-PCR of CDR3 regions. TCRdb re-analysed the multiplex PCR reads in MiXCR, keeping a single row per CDR3 protein. The table shows about 420,000 distinct CDR3 sequences, with 15% to 20% occurring only once. The data also belong to a second study, concerning T cells in Graves' hyperthyroidism and ophthalmopathy. From that second work: The model identified upcoming ophthalmopathy a median 6.5 months ahead of onset.

This TCR derives from a woman aged 18-35 years with Graves disease. The sequencing here drew on peripheral blood mononuclear cells (PBMCs), taken at new diagnosis, from a patient treated with antithyroid drugs. This rearrangement joins TRBV12-3 or TRBV12-4 to TRBJ2-5; no reliable D call. CDR3 DNA sequence: TGTGCCGGCAGTTTGGGGGAGACCCAGTACTTC. It specifies CAGSLGETQYF.